The present TCR beta chain was sequenced within a study of cytomegalovirus exposure and HLA in healthy donors. Background on the study: Per a later analysis, the roughly 690 first-cohort and fewer than 150 validation repertoires shared one platform. General observations from the study: Accounts indicate the classifier identified cytomegalovirus status with strong specificity and sensitivity. A subsequent analysis found that TCR clusters from the first cohort also tended to co-occur in the roughly 120 validation repertoires, with around 94% of cluster scores above 0.

TCRdb's copy holds only in-frame clones and misses some; the assay was immunoSEQ multiplex PCR. The sample yields fewer than 200,000 clones, around 86% seen once. The trim removed 4 bases at V and 2 bases at J, leaving 3 bases unmatched. The germline CDR1 and CDR2 sequences are SEHNR and FQNEAQ (reference sequence). CDR3 size: 14 residues. As regards this clone: Its antigen is currently unknown.

Input material: PBMCs. The origin of this receptor is a man aged 18 to 30 in good health and CMV-seropositive. The genes are TRBV7-9 and TRBJ2-5; 8 nucleotides match TRBD1. CDR3 in amino acids: CASSSGTGQETQYF. In DNA, the CDR3 is TGTGCCAGCAGCTCCGGGACAGGTCAAGAGACCCAGTACTTC.